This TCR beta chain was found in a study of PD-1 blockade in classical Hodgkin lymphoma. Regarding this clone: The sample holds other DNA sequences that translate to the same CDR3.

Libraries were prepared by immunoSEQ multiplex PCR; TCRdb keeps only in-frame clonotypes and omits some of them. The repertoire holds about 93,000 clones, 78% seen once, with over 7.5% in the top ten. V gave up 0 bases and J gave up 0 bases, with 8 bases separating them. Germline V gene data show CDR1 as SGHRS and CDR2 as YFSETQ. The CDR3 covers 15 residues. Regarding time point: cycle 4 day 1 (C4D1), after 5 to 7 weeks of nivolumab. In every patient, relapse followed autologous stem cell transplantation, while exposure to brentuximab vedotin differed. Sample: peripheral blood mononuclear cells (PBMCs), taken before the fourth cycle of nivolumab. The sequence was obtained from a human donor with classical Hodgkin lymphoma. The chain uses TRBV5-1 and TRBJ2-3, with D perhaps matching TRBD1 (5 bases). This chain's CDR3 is CASSLGGRSTDTQYF. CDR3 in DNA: TGCGCCAGCAGCTTGGGGGGCCGGAGCACAGATACGCAGTATTTT. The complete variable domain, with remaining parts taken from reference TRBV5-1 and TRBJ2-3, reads KAGVTQTPRYLIKTRGQQVTLSCSPISGHRSVSWYQQTPGQGLQFLFEYFSETQRNKGNFPGRFSGRQFSNSRSEMNVSTLELGDSALYLCASSLGGRSTDTQYFGPGTRLTVL.